This T cell receptor beta chain comes out of a study of T cells in Graves' hyperthyroidism and ophthalmopathy. Diagnostic assessment was based on clinical symptoms, serum thyroxine and TRAb, thyroid ultrasound and orbital computed tomography. Fresh 10 ml peripheral blood yielded PBMCs. The CDR3 regions of TCR beta were amplified from RNA transcripts. With the HTBI primer set, the TCR CDR3 went through a first round of RT-PCR. TCRdb called the multiplex PCR reads again in MiXCR, with one record for every CDR3 protein. The sample has nearly 600,000 distinct CDR3 sequences; approximately 14% are singletons. This clonotype has ten or more counts. This CDR3 is 15 amino acids long. V dropped 10 bases and J dropped 2; count of bases not matched to a gene: 10. Germline loops: CDR1 ENHRY, CDR2 SYGVKD.

The receptor was derived from a woman under 30 with Graves' ophthalmopathy. The chain joins TRBV10-3 to TRBJ2-5; 10 bases line up with TRBD2. The specimen sequenced was blood. In nucleotides, the CDR3 is TGTGCCAGTCGCCCTAGCGGGAGAGGTCAAGAGACCCAGTACTTC. It specifies CASRPSGRGQETQYF.